This record covers a single TCR beta chain. Its antigen remains unknown. PBMCs stemmed from around 10 ml fresh peripheral blood. The sample is drawn from a study of T cells in Graves' hyperthyroidism and ophthalmopathy. This CDR3 contains 16 residues. Trimming removed 2 bases at V and 3 bases at J, with 11 bases between. Germline-derived CDR1 and CDR2 are MNHEY and SMNVEV (reference sequence). TCR beta CDR3 region amplification was performed from RNA transcripts. Initially, a first-round RT-PCR of the TCR CDR3 employed the HTBI primer set. MiXCR, applied by TCRdb to the multiplex PCR reads, yields one record per CDR3 protein. The sample has some 570,000 distinct CDR3 sequences, 11% to 15% seen once. Broader study findings: In the blood, most expanded thyroid clonotypes above 0.001 appeared as well.

This receptor was obtained from a woman under 30 with Graves' ophthalmopathy. The specimen was blood. J is TRBJ2-6 and V is TRBV27; either TRBD1 or TRBD2 may supply D (6 bases each). CDR3 bases: TGTGCCAGCAGTTTAGGTGGGGGGCTTGGGGCCAACGTCCTGACTTTC. This translates into CASSLGGGLGANVLTF.